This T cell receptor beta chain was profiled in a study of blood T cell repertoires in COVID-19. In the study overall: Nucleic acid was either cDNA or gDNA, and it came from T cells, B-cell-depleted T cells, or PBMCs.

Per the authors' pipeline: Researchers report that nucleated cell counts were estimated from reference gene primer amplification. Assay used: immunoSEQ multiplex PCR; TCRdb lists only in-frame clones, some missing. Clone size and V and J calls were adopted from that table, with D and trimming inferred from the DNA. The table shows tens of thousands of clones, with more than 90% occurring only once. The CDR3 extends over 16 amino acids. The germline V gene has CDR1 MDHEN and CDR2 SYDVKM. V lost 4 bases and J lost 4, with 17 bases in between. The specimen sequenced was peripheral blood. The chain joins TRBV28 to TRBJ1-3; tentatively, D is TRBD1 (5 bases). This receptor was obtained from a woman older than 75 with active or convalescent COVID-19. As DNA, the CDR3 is TGTGCCAGCAGTTCCTCCCCAGCAGGGTCAGGAAACACCATATATTTT. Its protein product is CASSSSPAGSGNTIYF. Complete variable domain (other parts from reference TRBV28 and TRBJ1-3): DVKVTQSSRYLVKRTGEKVFLECVQDMDHENMFWYRQDPGLGLRLIYFSYDVKMKEKGDIPEGYSVSREKKERFSLILESASTNQTSMYLCASSSSPAGSGNTIYFGEGSWLTVV.